These T cell receptor beta chains were read from a single sample in a study of CD8 T cells in ankylosing spondylitis. TCRdb passed the 5' RACE reads through MiXCR, listing each CDR3 protein once. The table has around 490,000 distinct CDR3 sequences, less than 6% seen once. Sequencing used blood, either unsorted or a sorted T cell fraction (not recorded which). These receptors were collected from a male donor with ankylosing spondylitis. Both conserved end residues are part of each CDR3. The D gene is left open where the match is weak. The size entry is marked missing in some rows and otherwise reads once, few, many or a size class.

J gene | clone size | V gene | CDR3 length | D gene | CDR3 DNA | CDR3 protein
TRBJ2-1 | NA | TRBV10-2 | 14 | NA | TGCGCCAGCAGTGTGAGGGTGGGCTACAATGAGCAGTTCTTC | CASSVRVGYNEQFF
TRBJ1-1 | many | TRBV12-3/TRBV12-4 | 14 | TRBD1 | TGTGCCAGCGTAACGACAGGGGAGGACACTGAAGCTTTCTTT | CASVTTGEDTEAFF
TRBJ2-3 | many | TRBV29-1 | 16 | NA | TGCAGCGTTGATGGGGGAAATATCGAAAACACAGATACGCAGTATTTT | CSVDGGNIENTDTQYF
TRBJ1-1 | many | TRBV6-5 | 14 | NA | TGTGCCAGCAGTTACCCGGTGGGGGTCGGTGAAGCTTTCTTT | CASSYPVGVGEAFF
TRBJ1-1 | many | TRBV18 | 14 | NA | TGTGCCAGCTCACAGTCCGGGCCGAACACTGAAGCTTTCTTT | CASSQSGPNTEAFF
TRBJ1-1 | many | TRBV20-1 | 15 | NA | TGCAGTGCTAGTCTGCGGGAACTATTACTCACTGAAGCTTTCTTT | CSASLRELLLTEAFF
TRBJ2-3 | few | TRBV3-1 | 16 | TRBD2 | TGTGCCAGCACCGAGGCGACTAGCGGGGGCGTCCATACGCAGTATTTT | CASTEATSGGVHTQYF
TRBJ1-1 | many | TRBV5-1 | 14 | NA | TGCGCCAGCAGCCCCGCCGGGGACGGAACTGAAGCTTTCTTT | CASSPAGDGTEAFF
TRBJ2-1 | NA | TRBV7-2 | 16 | TRBD2 | TGTGCCAGCAGCTCGGGACTAGCGGGGGGTTACAATGAGCAGTTCTTC | CASSSGLAGGYNEQFF
TRBJ2-2 | many | TRBV20-1 | 14 | TRBD1 | TGCAGTGCTAGAACAAACAGGGGCACCGGGGAGCTGTTTTTT | CSARTNRGTGELFF
TRBJ1-5 | many | TRBV6-2/TRBV6-3 | 14 | NA | TGTGCCACTTCTACGGGGGGGGTCAATCAGCCCCAGCATTTT | CATSTGGVNQPQHF
TRBJ1-5 | many | TRBV6-1 | 13 | NA | TGTGCCAGCAGTCAGGGAGGCAATCAGCCCCAGCATTTT | CASSQGGNQPQHF
TRBJ1-6 | many | TRBV4-2 | 16 | NA | TGTGCCAGCAGCCCGTACGATAGCTCCTATAATTCACCCCTCCACTTT | CASSPYDSSYNSPLHF
TRBJ2-3 | NA | TRBV20-1 | 12 | NA | TGCAGTGGATATAGACAGGCAGATACGCAGTATTTT | CSGYRQADTQYF
TRBJ2-3 | many | TRBV7-2 | 17 | TRBD2 | TGTGCCAGCAGCATGCGGACTAGCGGGGGGTTATTAGATACGCAGTATTTT | CASSMRTSGGLLDTQYF
TRBJ2-5 | many | TRBV6-2/TRBV6-3 | 17 | TRBD2 | TGTGCCAGCAGCTACCACCCAAGCGGGAGGGCCGGGGAGACCCAGTACTTC | CASSYHPSGRAGETQYF
TRBJ2-1 | few | TRBV6-5 | 16 | TRBD1 | TGTGCCAGCAGTTACTCGGGGACAGGGATTCACAATGAGCAGTTCTTC | CASSYSGTGIHNEQFF
TRBJ2-7 | many | TRBV29-1 | 12 | NA | TGCAGCGTTGTACAGAGCTCCTACGAGCAGTACTTC | CSVVQSSYEQYF
TRBJ2-1 | many | TRBV6-6 | 12 | TRBD2 | TGTGCCAGCAGTTCTATAGCGGGAGGGCAGTTCTTC | CASSSIAGGQFF
TRBJ2-5 | many | TRBV7-8 | 12 | NA | TGTGCCAGCAGACTGAACCAAGAGACCCAGTACTTC | CASRLNQETQYF
TRBJ2-3 | many | TRBV4-2 | 16 | TRBD2 | TGTGCCAGCAGCCCCCCACTAGCGGGCCTAACAGATACGCAGTATTTT | CASSPPLAGLTDTQYF
TRBJ2-5 | few | TRBV9 | 13 | NA | TGTGCCAGCAGCGTCTCCCGCCAAGAGACCCAGTACTTC | CASSVSRQETQYF
TRBJ1-1 | many | TRBV28 | 15 | NA | TGTGCCAGCAGTACGCGGGGTCAGGGGATGACTGAAGCTTTCTTT | CASSTRGQGMTEAFF
TRBJ1-4 | many | TRBV5-1 | 15 | TRBD1 | TGCGCCAGCACACAGGGGGGGACAACTAATGAAAAACTGTTTTTT | CASTQGGTTNEKLFF
TRBJ2-1 | many | TRBV29-1 | 14 | TRBD2 | TGCAGCGTAAGAGCGGGAGGGCCAGAGTATGAGCAGTTCTTC | CSVRAGGPEYEQFF
TRBJ1-2 | few | TRBV7-2 | 13 | NA | TGTGCCAGCACCCCCCGCGGGGGCGATGGCTACACCTTC | CASTPRGGDGYTF
TRBJ1-5 | many | TRBV6-1 | 14 | NA | TGTGCCAGCACCACAAGGACAGTTGATCAGCCCCAGCATTTT | CASTTRTVDQPQHF
TRBJ2-1 | few | TRBV7-3 | 16 | TRBD2 | TGTGCCAGCAGCCCCCGTAGCGGGGGGGCCGGCAATGAGCAGTTCTTC | CASSPRSGGAGNEQFF
TRBJ1-2 | many | TRBV29-1 | 14 | NA | TGCAGCGTTGTGGCAAAAGGGGCACTCTATGGCTACACCTTC | CSVVAKGALYGYTF
TRBJ1-5 | many | TRBV10-2 | 13 | NA | TGCGCCAGCAGTGACAGGGTCTATCAGCCCCAGCATTTT | CASSDRVYQPQHF
TRBJ1-2 | many | TRBV28 | 14 | NA | TGTGCCAGCAGTCTACCGGGCCGCCTCTATGGCTACACCTTC | CASSLPGRLYGYTF
TRBJ2-5 | many | TRBV29-1 | 12 | NA | TGCAGCGTTGCCGGGGGCGGGGAGACCCAGTACTTC | CSVAGGGETQYF
TRBJ2-6 | many | TRBV29-1 | 13 | NA | TGCAGCGTCCCCTTGGGTGGGGCCAACGTCCTGACTTTC | CSVPLGGANVLTF
TRBJ2-4 | NA | TRBV7-9 | 16 | TRBD2 | TGTGCCAGCAGCTTAGGGTCTAGCGGGATGGGGAACATTCAGTACTTC | CASSLGSSGMGNIQYF
TRBJ2-1 | many | TRBV20-1 | 15 | NA | TGCAGTGCTAGTGGCCCGGGACAATTCGACAATGAGCAGTTCTTC | CSASGPGQFDNEQFF
TRBJ2-6 | many | TRBV6-1 | 16 | NA | TGTGCCAGCAGGCCAGGCGTTTTCTCTGGGGCCAACGTCCTGACTTTC | CASRPGVFSGANVLTF
TRBJ2-2 | many | TRBV27 | 15 | NA | TGTGCCAGCAGTTTAGGGACACTTAACACCGGGGAGCTGTTTTTT | CASSLGTLNTGELFF
TRBJ1-2 | many | TRBV20-1 | 10 | NA | TGCAGTGCTCGAGGCTATGGCTACACCTTC | CSARGYGYTF
TRBJ2-1 | many | TRBV5-1 | 16 | NA | TGCGCCAGCAGAGCGTCCGGCCTACGCTCCTACAATGAGCAGTTCTTC | CASRASGLRSYNEQFF
TRBJ2-1 | few | TRBV29-1 | 17 | NA | TGCAGCGTTGAAGTTTGGGGGCTACAGGGAAAATACAATGAGCAGTTCTTC | CSVEVWGLQGKYNEQFF
TRBJ2-5 | few | TRBV5-1 | 15 | NA | TGCGCCAGCAGCTTGGAGTGGGCGGTGCAAGAGACCCAGTACTTC | CASSLEWAVQETQYF